The clone carrying this TCR beta chain has only a few counts. Per the study methods: Researchers report that nucleated cell counts were estimated from reference gene primer amplification. Profiled with immunoSEQ multiplex PCR; TCRdb holds only in-frame clones, not every one. That table supplies the V and J calls and clone size; D and trimming were determined from the DNA. The sample lists 110,000 or so clones; 88% were seen once. Trimming removed 6 bases from V and 0 bases from J, with 12 bases in between. Germline CDR1 reads LNHDA; CDR2 reads SQIVND (reference sequence). The CDR3 consists of 15 residues. The sample originates from a study of blood T cell repertoires in COVID-19. Background on the study: Whether acute or convalescent, the COVID-19 samples came from the United States, Italy and Spain. PBMCs, B-cell-depleted T cells, or T cells were the source of the cDNA or gDNA that made up the material.

This sequence originates from a human donor in a cohort sampled during active COVID-19. The sequencing sample was made of peripheral blood. The J gene is TRBJ1-5, the V gene TRBV19; maybe TRBD1 (5 bases). CDR3 residues: CASRMGDFSNQPQHF. CDR3 in DNA: TGTGCCAGTAGGATGGGGGACTTTAGCAATCAGCCCCAGCATTTT. The whole variable domain, filled in from reference TRBV19 and TRBJ1-5, reads DGGITQSPKYLFRKEGQNVTLSCEQNLNHDAMYWYRQDPGQGLRLIYYSQIVNDFQKGDIAEGYSVSREKKESFPLTVTSAQKNPTAFYLCASRMGDFSNQPQHFGDGTRLSIL.